This T cell receptor beta chain comes out of a study of cytomegalovirus exposure and HLA in healthy donors. About the research overall: From donors who were HLA-typed, an early data release held 65 million to 85 million unique TCRs. Overall study results and limits: The study listed 164 cytomegalovirus-associated TCR beta chains.

With 60 Vbeta and 13 Jbeta primers, the PCR was carried out. Assay: immunoSEQ multiplex PCR; the TCRdb copy retains only in-frame clones and omits some. The data hold about 73,000 clones, with 65% to 85% observed a single time. V was clipped by 2 bases and J by 1 base, with 14 bases between them. The CDR3 is 17 amino acids. Germline lookup yields CDR1 SGHVS and CDR2 FNYEAQ. On this clone: What it binds is unknown.

This sequence joins TRBV7-6 and TRBJ1-4; the D gene is possibly TRBD1 (6 bases). The sequencing sample was made of PBMCs. The clonotype originates from an older man in good health and CMV-seronegative. CDR3 loop: CASSLTGGRVTNEKLFF. In DNA, the CDR3 is TGTGCCAGCAGCTTAACGGGGGGGCGCGTAACTAATGAAAAACTGTTTTTT. The variable domain in full, completed from reference TRBV7-6 and TRBJ1-4, reads GAGVSQSPRYKVTKRGQDVALRCDPISGHVSLYWYRQALGQGPEFLTYFNYEAQQDKSGLPNDRFSAERPEGSISTLTIQRTEQRDSAMYRCASSLTGGRVTNEKLFFGSGTQLSVL.